This paragraph reports one TCR beta chain. Antigen unknown. The data belong to a study of CD8 T cells in ankylosing spondylitis. In TCRdb, the 5' RACE reads were re-called with MiXCR into one record per CDR3 protein. The table lists 210,000 or so distinct CDR3 sequences, about 26% of them singletons. The germline CDR1 and CDR2 sequences are MNHEY and SVGEGT. V lost 9 bases and J lost 7; bases outside the gene matches: 10. The CDR3 has 14 residues. Findings of the study overall: Reported data indicate significant enrichment of disease-linked clones within matched ankylosing spondylitis synovial fluid. In ankylosing spondylitis blood, a motif of seven to nine highly homologous TCR beta variants appeared characteristic. Disease-linked clones had a CD8+ phenotype and relatively low frequency in peripheral blood. A number of the motif variants had already been described in reactive arthritis synovial fluid and blood.

Sequencing input: blood, either unsorted or a sorted T cell fraction (not recorded which). The J gene is TRBJ1-5, the V gene TRBV6-2 or TRBV6-3; TRBD1 matches 9 bases. The sequence came from a male donor with ankylosing spondylitis or in good health (not recorded which). The CDR3 sequence: CASRATGGEQPQHF. The CDR3, as DNA: TGTGCCAGTCGGGCGACAGGGGGGGAACAGCCCCAGCATTTT.